Listed below are T cell receptor beta chains from one sample, sequenced in a study of response to subunit inactivated influenza vaccine. One entry per CDR3 protein, called by TCRdb with MiXCR from the RT-PCR reads. This table holds some 480,000 distinct CDR3 sequences, roughly 9.7% found once. The material was PBMCs from blood, obtained about 40 days after vaccination. The receptors were gathered from a man aged 45-65 years who received an inactivated influenza vaccine. CDR3s include the opening cysteine and the closing phenylalanine or tryptophan. A D gene is named only where the DNA matches it firmly. Clone size is not always given. Where it is, it says once, few, many or a class for expanded clones.

size,V,D,J,DNA,CDR3
.,TRBV7-2,TRBD2,TRBJ2-1,TGTGCCAGCAGCCAAACTAGCGGGGGGTACAATGAGCAGTTCTTC,CASSQTSGGYNEQFF
many,TRBV20-1,TRBD1,TRBJ1-5,TGCAGTGCTAGACGGGACAGGGTCCTCAATCAGCCCCAGCATTTT,CSARRDRVLNQPQHF
few,TRBV5-1,.,TRBJ2-5,TGCGCCAGCAGCTTGGGGTACCATCAGATCGAGACCCAGTACTTC,CASSLGYHQIETQYF
many,TRBV10-3,.,TRBJ2-3,TGTGCCATCAGTGTGCTCCCTGAGGCAGATACGCAGTATTTT,CAISVLPEADTQYF
.,TRBV12-3/TRBV12-4,TRBD2,TRBJ2-3,TGTGCCAGCAGTTTAGTCGGCGGGAGTCGATTAGATACGCAGTATTTT,CASSLVGGSRLDTQYF
few,TRBV6-2/TRBV6-3,TRBD1,TRBJ1-2,TGTGCCAGCACTCGCAGGGGGCACTTCTATGGCTACACCTTC,CASTRRGHFYGYTF
few,TRBV6-2/TRBV6-3,.,TRBJ2-2,TGTGCCAGCAGTTACACGAATACCTACGGTAGAAGGAACACCGGGGAGCTGTTTTTT,CASSYTNTYGRRNTGELFF
many,TRBV2,.,TRBJ1-1,TGTGCCGGGGGAAACATGAACACTGAAGCTTTCTTT,CAGGNMNTEAFF
few,TRBV7-2,.,TRBJ1-4,TGTGCCAGCAGCTTAGGGCCTGTGACAACTAATGAAAAACTGTTTTTT,CASSLGPVTTNEKLFF
.,TRBV20-1,TRBD2,TRBJ2-5,TGCAGTGCTACCGGACTAGCGGGGGGCCAACAAGAGACCCAGTACTTC,CSATGLAGGQQETQYF
few,TRBV20-1,TRBD1,TRBJ2-3,TGCAGTGCTATCCGGGACAGTAAAGATACGCAGTATTTT,CSAIRDSKDTQYF
.,TRBV5-6,TRBD1,TRBJ1-5,TGTGCCAGCAGCTCTAAAGGGGGCCGACAGCCCCAGCATTTT,CASSSKGGRQPQHF
few,TRBV4-1,TRBD1,TRBJ1-1,TGCGCCAGCAGCCGCGGGGGACAGGGAGGCCCTGAAGCTTTCTTT,CASSRGGQGGPEAFF
few,TRBV13,.,TRBJ2-7,TGTGCCAGCAGCTTAGGCCTGGACGAGCAGTACTTC,CASSLGLDEQYF
few,TRBV5-1,TRBD1,TRBJ2-2,TGCGCCAGCAGCTTGGGGGACAGTATAAACACCGGGGAGCTGTTTTTT,CASSLGDSINTGELFF
few,TRBV7-9,.,TRBJ2-3,TGTGCCAGCAGCTCGTGGTGGGGGCGCCGGGCAGATACGCAGTATTTT,CASSSWWGRRADTQYF
few,TRBV3-1,TRBD2,TRBJ2-5,TGTGCCAGCAGCCAAGAAGGGCTAGCGGTGGAGACCCAGTACTTC,CASSQEGLAVETQYF
.,TRBV7-9,.,TRBJ2-7,TGTGCCAGCAGCCCAACACCCCGCGCCCACGAGCAGTACTTC,CASSPTPRAHEQYF
.,TRBV5-1,.,TRBJ1-4,TGCGCCAGCAGCCCGAGTCAAGAGAATGAAAAACTGTTTTTT,CASSPSQENEKLFF
few,TRBV9,.,TRBJ2-1,TGTGCCAGCAGCCCGGACTATGCCTACAATGAGCAGTTCTTC,CASSPDYAYNEQFF
.,TRBV7-6,.,TRBJ1-6,TGTGCCAGCAGCTTAGAAGGTCTGGGGACCAATAATTCACCCCTCCACTTT,CASSLEGLGTNNSPLHF
.,TRBV4-1,TRBD2,TRBJ2-1,TGCGCCAGCAGCCAGGCCTATCTTTCGACTAGCGGGGGGGAACGAGATGAGCAGTTCTTC,CASSQAYLSTSGGERDEQFF
few,TRBV20-1,.,TRBJ2-1,TGCAGTGCCCACCCTACCGGGGCCTACAATGAGCAGTTCTTC,CSAHPTGAYNEQFF